This paragraph covers one T cell receptor (beta chain) sequence. The antigen is unknown. It was with 60 Vbeta and 13 Jbeta primers that the PCR ran. Using immunoSEQ multiplex PCR, the repertoire was profiled, and TCRdb retains in-frame clones only, with some absent. The data show 95,000 to 130,000 clones, roughly four fifths seen once. These data originate in a study of cytomegalovirus exposure and HLA in healthy donors. Findings and limits, study-wide: V- and J-gene trimming in TCR beta was tied to a missense DCLRE1C variant by an analysis performed later.

What was sequenced was PBMCs. This TCR was sampled from a woman aged 18-35 years in good health and CMV-seronegative.

The CDR3 sequence is CAWSDGGVRSGYTF. The CDR3 DNA follows: TGTGCCTGGAGTGATGGAGGGGTGAGAAGTGGCTACACCTTC. V and J are TRBV30 and TRBJ1-2; TRBD1 might be the D (5 bases). Germline CDR1 and CDR2: GTSNPN and SVGIG (reference sequence). V was trimmed by 1 base and J by 7 bases, leaving 16 bases between them. The CDR3 loop spans 14 amino acids.